This TCR beta chain was documented in a study of blood T cell repertoires in COVID-19. Across the whole study: The study drew acute and convalescent COVID-19 samples from the United States, Italy and Spain. The cDNA or gDNA used as material had been derived from T cells, B-cell-depleted T cells, or PBMCs.

This clone was counted a single time. In the authors' methods: Reference gene primer amplification yielded estimated nucleated cell counts. Sequencing used immunoSEQ multiplex PCR; TCRdb keeps in-frame clones, though not all of them. The V and J calls and clone size are taken from that table; D and trimming were inferred from the DNA. The repertoire holds some 230,000 clones, roughly 81% seen once, with approximately 2.6% in the top ten. The germline CDR1 and CDR2 sequences are SQVTM and ANQGSEA. There are 14 residues in the CDR3. The V end lost 7 bases, the J end lost 2 bases, and 16 bases lay between the germline ends.

The gene calls are TRBV29-1 and TRBJ2-3; no definite D call. Sequencing input: peripheral blood. The clonotype was recovered from a man between 50 and 59 years old who had recovered from COVID-19. The CDR3 loop reads CSAPGSELTDTQYF. CDR3 nucleotide sequence: TGCAGCGCACCCGGGTCAGAACTCACAGATACGCAGTATTTT.